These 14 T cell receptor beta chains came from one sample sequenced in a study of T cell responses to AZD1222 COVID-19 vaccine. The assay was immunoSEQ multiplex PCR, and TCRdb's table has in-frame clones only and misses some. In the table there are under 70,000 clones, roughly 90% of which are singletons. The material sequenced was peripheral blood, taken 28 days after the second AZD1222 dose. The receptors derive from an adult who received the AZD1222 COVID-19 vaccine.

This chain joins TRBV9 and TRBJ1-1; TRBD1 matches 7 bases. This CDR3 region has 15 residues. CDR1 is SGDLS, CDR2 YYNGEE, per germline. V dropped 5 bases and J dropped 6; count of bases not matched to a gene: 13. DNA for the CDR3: TGTGCCAGCAGGATCGGACCCACAGGGGACCCTGAAGCTTTCTTT. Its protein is CASRIGPTGDPEAFF.

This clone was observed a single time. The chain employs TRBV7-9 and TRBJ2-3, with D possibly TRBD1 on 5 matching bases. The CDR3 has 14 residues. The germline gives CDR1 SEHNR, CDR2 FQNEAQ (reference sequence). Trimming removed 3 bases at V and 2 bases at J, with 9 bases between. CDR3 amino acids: CASSLGRDTDTQYF. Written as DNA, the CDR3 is TGTGCCAGCAGCTTGGGCAGGGACACAGATACGCAGTATTTT.

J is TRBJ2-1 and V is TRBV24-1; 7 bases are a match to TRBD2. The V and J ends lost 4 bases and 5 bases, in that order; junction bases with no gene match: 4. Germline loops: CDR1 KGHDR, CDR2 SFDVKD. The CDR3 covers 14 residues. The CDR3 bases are TGTGCCACCAGTGACCCTAGCGGAAACAATGAGCAGTTCTTC. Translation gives CATSDPSGNNEQFF.

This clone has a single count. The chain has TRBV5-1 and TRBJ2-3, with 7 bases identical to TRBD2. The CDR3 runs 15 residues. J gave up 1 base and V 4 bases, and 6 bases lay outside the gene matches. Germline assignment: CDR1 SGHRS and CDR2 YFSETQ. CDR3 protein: CASSGGLVGTDTQYF. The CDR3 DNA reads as TGCGCCAGCAGCGGCGGACTAGTGGGCACAGATACGCAGTATTTT.

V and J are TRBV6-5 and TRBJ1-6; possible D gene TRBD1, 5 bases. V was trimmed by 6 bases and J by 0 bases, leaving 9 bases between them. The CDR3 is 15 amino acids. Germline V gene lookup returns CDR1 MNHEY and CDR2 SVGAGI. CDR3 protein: CASRGVSSYNSPLHF. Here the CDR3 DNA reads TGTGCCAGCAGAGGGGTGAGCTCCTATAATTCACCCCTCCACTTT.

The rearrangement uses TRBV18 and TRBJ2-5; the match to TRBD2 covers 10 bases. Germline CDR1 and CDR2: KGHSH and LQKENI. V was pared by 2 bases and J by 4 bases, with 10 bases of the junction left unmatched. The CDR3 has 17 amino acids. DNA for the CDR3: TGTGCCAGCTCACCAGAAGCTAGCGGGAGCCGGGTAGAGACCCAGTACTTC. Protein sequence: CASSPEASGSRVETQYF. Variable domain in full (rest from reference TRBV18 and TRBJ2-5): NAGVMQNPRHLVRRRGQEARLRCSPMKGHSHVYWYRQLPEEGLKFMVYLQKENIIDESGMPKERFSAEFPKEGPSILRIQQVVRGDSAAYFCASSPEASGSRVETQYFGPGTRLLVL.

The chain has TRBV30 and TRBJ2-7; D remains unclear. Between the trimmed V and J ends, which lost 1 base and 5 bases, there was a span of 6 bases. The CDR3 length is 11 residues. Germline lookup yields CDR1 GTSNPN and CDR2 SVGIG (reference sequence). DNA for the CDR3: TGTGCCTGGAGTGGATCTAACGAGCAGTACTTC. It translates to CAWSGSNEQYF. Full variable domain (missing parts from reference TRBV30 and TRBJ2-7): SQTIHQWPATLVQPVGSPLSLECTVEGTSNPNLYWYRQAAGRGLQLLFYSVGIGQISSEVPQNLSASRPQDRQFILSSKKLLLSDSGFYLCAWSGSNEQYFGPGTRLTVT.

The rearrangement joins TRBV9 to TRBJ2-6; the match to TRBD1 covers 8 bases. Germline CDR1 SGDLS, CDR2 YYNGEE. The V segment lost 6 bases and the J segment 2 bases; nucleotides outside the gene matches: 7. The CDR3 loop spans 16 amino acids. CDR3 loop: CASTTGDFAGANVLTF. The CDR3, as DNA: TGTGCCAGCACGACAGGGGATTTTGCTGGGGCCAACGTCCTGACTTTC.

The CDR3 DNA follows: TGCGCCAGCAGCCAAGATATTGGGACTGAAGCCAAAAACATTCAGTACTTC. It codes for CASSQDIGTEAKNIQYF. The chain has TRBV4-3 and TRBJ2-4; perhaps TRBD2 as D (6 bases). Germline CDR1 reads LGHNA; CDR2 reads YSLEER. Trimming left V 0 bases short and J 0 bases short, with 12 bases between. This CDR3 is built from 17 residues.

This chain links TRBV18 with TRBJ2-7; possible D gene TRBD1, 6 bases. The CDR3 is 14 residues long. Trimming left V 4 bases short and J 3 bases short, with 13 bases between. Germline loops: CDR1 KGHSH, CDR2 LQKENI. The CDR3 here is CASSQSGDGYEQYF. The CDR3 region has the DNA TGTGCCAGCTCACAGTCAGGGGATGGCTACGAGCAGTACTTC. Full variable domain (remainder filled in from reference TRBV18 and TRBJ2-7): NAGVMQNPRHLVRRRGQEARLRCSPMKGHSHVYWYRQLPEEGLKFMVYLQKENIIDESGMPKERFSAEFPKEGPSILRIQQVVRGDSAAYFCASSQSGDGYEQYFGPGTRLTVT.

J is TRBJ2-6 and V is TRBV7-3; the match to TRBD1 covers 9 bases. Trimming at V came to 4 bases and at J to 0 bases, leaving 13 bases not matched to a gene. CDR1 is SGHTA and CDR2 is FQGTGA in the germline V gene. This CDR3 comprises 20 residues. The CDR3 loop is CASSSPSGQGLYSGANVLTF. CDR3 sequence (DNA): TGTGCCAGCAGCTCTCCGTCGGGACAGGGTTTGTACTCTGGGGCCAACGTCCTGACTTTC.

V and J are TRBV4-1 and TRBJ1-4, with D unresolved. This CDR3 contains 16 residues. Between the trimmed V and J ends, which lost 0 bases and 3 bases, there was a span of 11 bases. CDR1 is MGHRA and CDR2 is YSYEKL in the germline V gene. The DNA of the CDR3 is TGCGCCAGCAGCCAAGAGCCCCGGGGAGCTAATGAAAAACTGTTTTTT. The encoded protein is CASSQEPRGANEKLFF.

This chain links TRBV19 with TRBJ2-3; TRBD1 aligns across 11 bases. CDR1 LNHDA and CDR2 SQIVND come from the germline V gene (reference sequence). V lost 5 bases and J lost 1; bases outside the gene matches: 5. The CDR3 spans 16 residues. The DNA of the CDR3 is TGTGCCAGTAGTCCCAGGACAGGGGGCGGCACAGATACGCAGTATTTT. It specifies CASSPRTGGGTDTQYF. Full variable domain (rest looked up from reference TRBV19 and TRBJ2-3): DGGITQSPKYLFRKEGQNVTLSCEQNLNHDAMYWYRQDPGQGLRLIYYSQIVNDFQKGDIAEGYSVSREKKESFPLTVTSAQKNPTAFYLCASSPRTGGGTDTQYFGPGTRLTVL.

This CDR3 reads CASSLGSGDTQYF. DNA of the CDR3: TGTGCCAGCAGCTTAGGCAGCGGAGATACGCAGTATTTT. The chain employs TRBV7-2 and TRBJ2-3, with D tentatively TRBD2 (5 bases). The CDR3 loop spans 13 amino acids. Trimming cost V 1 base and J 5 bases, with 7 bases left between them. Germline CDR1 reads SGHTA; CDR2 reads FQGNSA.